Included here is one T cell receptor beta chain sequence, with context. These data come from a study of blood T cell repertoires in COVID-19. Study in general: In each case, the material was cDNA or gDNA derived from T cells, B-cell-depleted T cells, or PBMCs.

Data came from immunoSEQ multiplex PCR; TCRdb stores just in-frame clones and leaves some out. The sample has approximately 180,000 clones, more than 65% seen once. Material for sequencing was PBMCs or T cells enriched from blood (not recorded which). The clonotype was recovered from a man between 45 and 60 years old who had recovered from COVID-19.

Here the CDR3 reads CAITKTENTEAFF. In DNA form, the CDR3 reads TGTGCCATCACCAAGACAGAGAACACTGAAGCTTTCTTT. The gene calls are TRBV10-3 and TRBJ1-1, with D possibly TRBD1 on 5 matching bases. Germline CDR1 reads ENHRY; CDR2 reads SYGVKD. This CDR3 spans 13 amino acids. With 7 bases removed from V and 1 base from J, the gap between germline ends came to 10 bases.